This is a list of T cell receptor beta chains from one sample in a study of pediatric ulcerative colitis. Clones were read by immunoSEQ multiplex PCR, and TCRdb kept only the in-frame ones, dropping some. The sample lists around 64,000 clones; roughly 90% were seen once. Sequenced material: blood. The receptors stem from a boy aged 5-17 years with severe ulcerative colitis. Each CDR3 is given with its conserved first and last residue.

V gene	J gene	CDR3 protein
TRBV6-1	TRBJ2-7	CASSGTGVYEQYF
TRBV5-1	TRBJ2-5	CASSLIGGQVETQYF
TRBV7-8	TRBJ2-5	CASSFPALREIGGETQYF
TRBV6-5	TRBJ1-4	CASSYRDRSNEKLFF
TRBV5-6	TRBJ2-1	CASSLVAGGTSEQFF
TRBV19	TRBJ2-1	CASSKLGVARPYNEQFF
TRBV6-1	TRBJ2-7	CASSISGPSYEQYF
TRBV6-5	TRBJ1-1	CASTRGQGVEAFF
TRBV27	TRBJ1-5	CASSLSGGHQPQHF
TRBV7-2	TRBJ2-7	CASSYDWYSYEQYF
TRBV2	TRBJ2-2	CASSEDGTVAGELFF
TRBV29-1	TRBJ2-1	CSVEESGGAYNEQFF
TRBV19	TRBJ1-1	CASSPPQVEDTEAFF
TRBV11-2	TRBJ2-1	CASSFFASGNNEQFF
TRBV6-5	TRBJ2-7	CASTQGASGNYEQYF
TRBV6-6	TRBJ1-1	CASSRQGGTEAFF
TRBV4-1	TRBJ2-1	CASSGLAGGPYNEQFF
TRBV2	TRBJ1-5	CASKMTGMSNQPQHF
TRBV14	TRBJ2-7	CASSPETEVKQYF